These 22 T cell receptor beta chains originate from one sample sequenced in a study of identical twins. MiXCR was run by TCRdb on the 5' RACE reads, yielding one entry per CDR3 protein. The top ten hold over 0.25% of the sample, which has 1.5 million to 2 million distinct CDR3 sequences, about 30% seen once. Sample: cord blood. The receptors were gathered from a newborn girl in good health.

The chain is built from TRBV12-3 or TRBV12-4 and TRBJ1-1; 7 bases fit TRBD1. V was pared by 1 base and J by 4 bases, with 9 bases of the junction left unmatched. This CDR3 comprises 16 residues. DNA of the CDR3: TGTGCCAGCAGTTTAGTGACTGCAGGGGGAAGCACTGAAGCTTTCTTT. Translating gives CASSLVTAGGSTEAFF.

This clonotype was observed at least ten times. This chain joins TRBV6-5 and TRBJ2-3; tentative D call: TRBD2 (6 bases). CDR3 length: 16 residues. CDR1 is MNHEY and CDR2 is SVGAGI in the germline V gene. V lost 10 bases, J lost 0 bases, and 20 bases lay in between. CDR3 sequence reads: CANRPVGGISTDTQYF. In DNA form, the CDR3 reads TGTGCCAACAGGCCAGTGGGCGGGATAAGCACAGATACGCAGTATTTT.

The chain links TRBV29-1 to TRBJ2-3, with 11 positions matching TRBD2. V trimming: 4 bases; J trimming: 0 bases; junction bases outside the gene matches: 6. The CDR3 is made up of 16 amino acids. Germline lookup yields CDR1 SQVTM and CDR2 ANQGSEA. For the CDR3, the DNA is TGCAGCGTTGTCCGACTAGCGGGGATAAGCACAGATACGCAGTATTTT. Translation: CSVVRLAGISTDTQYF.

The chain recombines TRBV4-1 with TRBJ1-2; no clear D gene. This CDR3 has 14 residues. Germline assignment: CDR1 MGHRA and CDR2 YSYEKL. V lost 1 base and J lost 4, with 10 bases in between. CDR3 DNA sequence: TGCGCCAGCAGCCAAGGTCCGGACCGCTATGGCTACACCTTC. Residues: CASSQGPDRYGYTF.

This chain links TRBV28 with TRBJ2-1; possibly TRBD1 for D (5 bases). V was shortened by 6 bases and J by 2 bases, with 8 bases between the two germline ends. Germline V lookup: CDR1 MDHEN, CDR2 SYDVKM. The CDR3 is 13 residues long. The CDR3 nucleotides are TGTGCCAGCAGGGACACCCCCTACAATGAGCAGTTCTTC. Protein sequence: CASRDTPYNEQFF.

The V gene is TRBV5-5, the J gene TRBJ2-3, with a possible D match to TRBD1 (6 bases). Trimming pared 4 bases from V and 3 bases from J, leaving 12 bases between. Per the germline V gene, CDR1 is SGHKS and CDR2 is YYEKEE (reference sequence). The CDR3 runs to 14 residues. Written as DNA, the CDR3 is TGTGCCAGCAGCCAATACGGACAGACAGATACGCAGTATTTT. Protein sequence: CASSQYGQTDTQYF.

This clonotype was detected only a few times. The chain employs TRBV28 and TRBJ2-7, with D tentatively TRBD2 (6 bases). This CDR3 region has 14 residues. V lost 7 bases and J 1 base, leaving 14 bases between the germline ends. Germline V gives CDR1 MDHEN, CDR2 SYDVKM. CDR3 residues: CASIPHSGSYEQYF. CDR3 coding DNA: TGTGCCAGCATCCCGCACAGCGGGTCCTACGAGCAGTACTTC.

The V and J genes are TRBV6-5 and TRBJ2-5; 9 bases line up with TRBD1. V trimming: 6 bases; J trimming: 11 bases; junction bases outside the gene matches: 19. This CDR3 contains 16 residues. Germline CDR1 is MNHEY and CDR2 is SVGAGI. CDR3 in DNA: TGTGCCAGCAGAAAAATCGGGACAGGGAGTACGAATGAGCAGTACTTC. Its translation: CASRKIGTGSTNEQYF.

This clonotype showed up just a few times. The V and J genes are TRBV27 and TRBJ2-7; no clear D gene. The CDR3 sequence is 15 residues long. In germline, CDR1 is MNHEY, CDR2 SMNVEV (reference sequence). The V end lost 3 bases, the J end lost 0 bases, and 12 bases lay between the germline ends. CDR3 in amino acids: CASSFRSAISYEQYF. The CDR3 DNA follows: TGTGCCAGCAGTTTTCGGAGCGCTATCTCCTACGAGCAGTACTTC.

This clonotype was seen just once. The rearrangement joins TRBV4-2 to TRBJ2-7, with TRBD1 matching 11 bases. CDR3 size: 17 residues. V shed 3 bases and J 5 bases; nucleotides not matched to a gene: 12. The germline CDR1 and CDR2 sequences are LGHNA and YNFKEQ. CDR3 residues: CASSHPLNGQGADEQYF. The CDR3 DNA sequence: TGTGCCAGCAGCCATCCGCTTAACGGACAGGGGGCCGACGAGCAGTACTTC.

The gene calls are TRBV12-3 or TRBV12-4 and TRBJ2-5, with 15 bases that match TRBD2. This CDR3 is 19 amino acids long. J gave up 11 bases and V 5 bases, and 21 bases lay outside the gene matches. The DNA for the CDR3 is TGTGCCAGCAGTCCCTATGGGACTAGCGGGGGGCCGGCCGACAATGAGCAGTACTTC. Its protein is CASSPYGTSGGPADNEQYF.

This clonotype was counted many times. The CDR3 spells CASSHPNLGTDTQYF. Written as DNA, the CDR3 is TGCGCCAGCAGCCACCCTAACTTGGGGACAGATACGCAGTATTTT. The chain carries TRBV4-1 and TRBJ2-3; no definite D call. Germline CDR1 reads MGHRA; CDR2 reads YSYEKL. CDR3 length: 15 amino acids. V lost 3 bases to trimming and J lost 3 bases, with 13 bases between them.

This rearrangement joins TRBV6-6 to TRBJ1-5, with no clear D. CDR3 length: 15 residues. V was trimmed by 6 bases and J by 0 bases, leaving 12 bases between them. Germline values: CDR1 MNHNY, CDR2 SVGAGI (reference sequence). CDR3 sequence (DNA): TGTGCCAGCAGAAACGGGCAGAATAGCAATCAGCCCCAGCATTTT. Protein product: CASRNGQNSNQPQHF.

The V and J genes are TRBV20-1 and TRBJ1-2, with no clear D. The germline CDR1 and CDR2 sequences are DFQATT and SNEGSKA (reference sequence). This CDR3 is 15 amino acids long. The V and J ends lost 0 bases and 4 bases respectively, with 15 bases between them. CDR3 sequence (DNA): TGCAGTGCTAGAGAGATAAGGGCAGGATCCTATGGCTACACCTTC. It specifies CSAREIRAGSYGYTF.

The gene calls are TRBV7-9 and TRBJ1-6, with TRBD1 matching over 7 bases. From germline, CDR1 is SEHNR and CDR2 FQNEAQ (reference sequence). V shed 8 bases, J shed 5 bases, and the junction held 3 bases outside the gene matches. The CDR3 covers 13 residues. The CDR3 region has the DNA TGTGCCAGCGTCGGGACAGATAATTCACCCCTCCACTTT. Translating it yields CASVGTDNSPLHF.

The rearrangement joins TRBV20-1 to TRBJ2-2, with D possibly being TRBD1 (5 bases). CDR3 size: 15 residues. CDR1 and CDR2 from the germline V gene are DFQATT and SNEGSKA (reference sequence). V gave up 6 bases and J gave up 6 bases, with 20 bases separating them. For the CDR3, the DNA is TGCAGTGCCCCTGGGGCCACATTCGGATCCGGGGAGCTGTTTTTT. Translating gives CSAPGATFGSGELFF.

Only a few counts were recorded for this clonotype. This sequence joins TRBV10-3 and TRBJ2-1; no clear D gene. V was pared by 4 bases and J by 8 bases, with 18 bases between. The germline V gene encodes CDR1 ENHRY and CDR2 SYGVKD. This CDR3 has 15 residues. The CDR3 protein is CAISARQLPRDEQFF. The CDR3 DNA sequence: TGTGCCATCAGTGCGCGGCAGCTCCCAAGGGATGAGCAGTTCTTC.

The chain couples TRBV7-9 to TRBJ2-3; D possibly matches TRBD1 or TRBD2 (5 bases each). There are 17 residues in the CDR3. The germline V gene encodes CDR1 SEHNR and CDR2 FQNEAQ (reference sequence). The V end was cut by 3 bases, the J end by 1 base, with 17 bases between. This CDR3 reads CASSLPHLRDGTDTQYF. CDR3 coding DNA: TGTGCCAGCAGCTTGCCCCACCTAAGGGACGGCACAGATACGCAGTATTTT.

Turning to this clonotype: The germline gene is not matched at one end of the junction; a read error may be the cause. The chain couples TRBV12-3 or TRBV12-4 to TRBJ2-1, with TRBD2 identical over 8 bases. CDR3 length: 15 amino acids. The CDR3 spells CASTLRASGYNEQSF. CDR3 DNA: TGTGCCAGCACCCTAAGGGCTAGCGGGTACAATGAGCAGTCCTTC.

Concerning this clonotype itself: Since a much larger clone is just one base distant, this may be a read error. The chain links TRBV6-8 to TRBJ2-7; tentative D call: TRBD1 (5 bases). The V gene's germline CDR1 is MNHGY and CDR2 SAAAGT. The CDR3 length is 15 residues. The CDR3 loop reads CASRRRTHRSYERYF. The CDR3 region has the DNA TGTGCCAGCAGAAGAAGGACACACCGCTCCTACGAGCGGTACTTC.

In this sample, this clonotype turned up a few times. The chain has TRBV5-5 and TRBJ2-1; the D is unclear. The V gene's germline CDR1 is SGHKS and CDR2 YYEKEE (reference sequence). This CDR3 region has 12 residues. V lost 5 bases and J 8 bases, leaving 11 bases between the germline ends. Written as DNA, the CDR3 is TGTGCCAGCAGACGAGTGGGCGATGAGCAGTTCTTC. Protein product: CASRRVGDEQFF.

In its sample, this clonotype was seen many times. This chain links TRBV5-1 with TRBJ1-2, with a possible D match to TRBD1 (5 bases). Per germline, CDR1 SGHRS and CDR2 YFSETQ. V gave up 7 bases and J gave up 7 bases, with 17 bases separating them. The CDR3 totals 13 residues. CDR3: CASGPGGKSGYTF. The CDR3 bases are TGCGCCAGCGGCCCGGGGGGGAAAAGTGGCTACACCTTC. Based on the CDR3 plus reference TRBV5-1 and TRBJ1-2, the full variable domain is KAGVTQTPRYLIKTRGQQVTLSCSPISGHRSVSWYQQTPGQGLQFLFEYFSETQRNKGNFPGRFSGRQFSNSRSEMNVSTLELGDSALYLCASGPGGKSGYTFGSGTRLTVV.